A selection of T cell receptor beta chains follows, all from one sample in a study of T-cell reconstitution after alpha-beta-depleted transplantation in children. TCRdb reprocessed the PCR reads via MiXCR and lists one record per CDR3 protein. The data show 100,000 or so distinct CDR3 sequences, 4.5% to 7.5% seen once. Here the sequenced sample was PBMCs, mostly from graft donor cells, taken 60 days after TCRalphabeta/CD19-depleted stem cell transplant. The receptors shown here come from a female patient aged 2 to 10 who had a stem cell transplant for Fanconi anemia, so the T cells may come from the graft donor. CDR3s include the opening cysteine and the closing phenylalanine or tryptophan.

TRBV29-1,TRBJ1-4,CSVDEGMAEKLFF
TRBV5-1,TRBJ2-4,CASSPRVGTTKNIQYF
TRBV7-2,TRBJ2-5,CASSPEGLREETQYF
TRBV5-1,TRBJ1-2,CASSLSEQGYGYTF
TRBV12-3/TRBV12-4,TRBJ2-1,CASSWYGRPNNEQFF
TRBV28,TRBJ1-1,CASREPGQNTEAFF
TRBV7-9,TRBJ2-3,CASSFASGTDTQYF
TRBV4-2,TRBJ2-7,CASSQDPLAGGFREQYF
TRBV7-3,TRBJ2-2,CASSVLRGGELFF
TRBV29-1,TRBJ2-5,CSVEGTGVRETQYF
TRBV10-3,TRBJ2-5,CAIRQGETQYF
TRBV12-3/TRBV12-4,TRBJ1-4,CASSGGPTNEKLFF
TRBV12-3/TRBV12-4,TRBJ2-5,CASSYTGAVETQYF
TRBV11-2,TRBJ2-1,CASSGSGKSSYNEQFF
TRBV4-1,TRBJ2-1,CASIGQGANEQFF
TRBV7-2,TRBJ2-3,CASSLNGGGDTQYF
TRBV2,TRBJ2-3,CASKFIGFGDDTQYF
TRBV5-6,TRBJ2-5,CASSLGPQRKETQYF
TRBV7-3,TRBJ2-1,CASSLTAGTHYNEQFF
TRBV5-1,TRBJ2-1,CASSLGESFYNEQFF
TRBV5-6,TRBJ2-7,CASSLRRTRTYEQYF
TRBV3-1,TRBJ2-7,CASSQGPGTSGGAPLEQYF
TRBV20-1,TRBJ2-3,CSARLLVNTDTQYF
TRBV13,TRBJ2-1,CASSPRGDNYNEQFF
TRBV3-1,TRBJ1-2,CASSQGQGTNGGYGYTF
TRBV7-9,TRBJ2-7,CASSLPGTSGTEQYF
TRBV2,TRBJ2-5,CASKVEEETQYF
TRBV5-1,TRBJ2-3,CASSLASRGGGTDTQYF
TRBV2,TRBJ1-3,CASRISGAGNTIYF
TRBV18,TRBJ2-5,CASSPIQETQYF
TRBV18,TRBJ1-3,CASSPVTGAVGNTIYF
TRBV7-8,TRBJ2-7,CASRRTDAYGQYF
TRBV2,TRBJ2-2,CASRDGRNTGELFF
TRBV5-1,TRBJ1-1,CASSPALNTEAFF
TRBV10-3,TRBJ2-1,CAISGKFSNEQFF